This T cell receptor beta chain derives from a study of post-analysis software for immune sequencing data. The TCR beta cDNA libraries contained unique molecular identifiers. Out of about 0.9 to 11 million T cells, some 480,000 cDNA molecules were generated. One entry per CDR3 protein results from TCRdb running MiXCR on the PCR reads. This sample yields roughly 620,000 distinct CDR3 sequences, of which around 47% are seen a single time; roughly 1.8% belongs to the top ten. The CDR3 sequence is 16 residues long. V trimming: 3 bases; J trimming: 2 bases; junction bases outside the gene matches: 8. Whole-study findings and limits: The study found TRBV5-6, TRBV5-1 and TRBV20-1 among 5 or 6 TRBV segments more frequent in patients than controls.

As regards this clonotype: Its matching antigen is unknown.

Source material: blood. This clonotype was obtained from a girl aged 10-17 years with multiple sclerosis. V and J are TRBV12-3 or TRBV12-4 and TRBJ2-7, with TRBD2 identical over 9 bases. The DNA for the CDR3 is TGTGCCAGCAGTTTGGGCGGGAGGGGCATTGCCTACGAGCAGTACTTC. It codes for CASSLGGRGIAYEQYF.